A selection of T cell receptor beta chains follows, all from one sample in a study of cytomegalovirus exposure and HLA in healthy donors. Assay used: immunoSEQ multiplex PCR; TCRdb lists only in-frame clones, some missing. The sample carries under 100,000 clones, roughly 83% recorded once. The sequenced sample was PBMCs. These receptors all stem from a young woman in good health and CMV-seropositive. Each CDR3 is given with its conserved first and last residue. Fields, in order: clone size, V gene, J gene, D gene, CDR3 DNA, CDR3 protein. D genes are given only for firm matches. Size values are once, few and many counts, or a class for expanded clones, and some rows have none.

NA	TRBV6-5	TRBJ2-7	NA	TGTGCCAGCAGTTACAGGGGAGGACAGGCTGCCGAGCAGTACTTC	CASSYRGGQAAEQYF
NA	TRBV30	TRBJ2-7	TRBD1	TGTGCCTGTGATGATCCGGGACAGACCTACGAGCAGTACTTC	CACDDPGQTYEQYF
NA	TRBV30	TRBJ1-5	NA	TGTGCCTGGAGTCCGTCGACTTACAATCAGCCCCAGCATTTT	CAWSPSTYNQPQHF
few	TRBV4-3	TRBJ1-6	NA	TGCGCCAGCAGTCAGTATAATTCACCCCTCCACTTT	CASSQYNSPLHF
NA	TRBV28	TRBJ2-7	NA	TGTGCCAGCAGTTTCTCCCGGGAGCAGTACTTC	CASSFSREQYF
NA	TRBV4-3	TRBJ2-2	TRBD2	TGCGCCAGCAGCCAAGAGAGAGCGGGGGGGCTCCCGGAGCTGTTTTTT	CASSQERAGGLPELFF
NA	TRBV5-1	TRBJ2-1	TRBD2	TGCGCCAGCAGCCACCGACTAGCGGGGGGCCTCTACAATGAGCAGTTCTTC	CASSHRLAGGLYNEQFF
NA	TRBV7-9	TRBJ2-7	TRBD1	TGTGCCAGCAGCTTAACAGGGGGGAGCCTCGAGCAGTACTTC	CASSLTGGSLEQYF
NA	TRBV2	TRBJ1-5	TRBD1	TGTGCCAGCAGTGAGGGACAGAGCAATCAGCCCCAGCATTTT	CASSEGQSNQPQHF
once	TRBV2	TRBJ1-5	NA	TGTGCCAGCAGTGTGTCCAACCCCAGGGATCAGCCCCAGCATTTT	CASSVSNPRDQPQHF
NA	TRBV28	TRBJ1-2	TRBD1	TGTGCCAGCAGAATAGACAGGGAAACTAACTATGGCTACACCTTC	CASRIDRETNYGYTF
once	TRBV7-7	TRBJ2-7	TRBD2	TGTGCCAGCAGCCTTAGCGGGGGCTCCTACGAGCAGTACTTC	CASSLSGGSYEQYF
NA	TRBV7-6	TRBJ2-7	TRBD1	TGTGCCAGCAGCTTAGCAACCGGGACAGGGAACGAGCAGTACTTC	CASSLATGTGNEQYF
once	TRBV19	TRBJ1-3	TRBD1	TGTGCCAGTAGTGGATGGACAGGGGCCGGAAACACCATATATTTT	CASSGWTGAGNTIYF
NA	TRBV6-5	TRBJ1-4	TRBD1	TGTGCCAGCAGTAGACAGGGGGGTACTAATGAAAAACTGTTTTTT	CASSRQGGTNEKLFF
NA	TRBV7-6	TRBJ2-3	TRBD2	TGTGCCAGCAGCGATACAAGGACTAGCGCGGAAACAGATACGCAGTATTTT	CASSDTRTSAETDTQYF
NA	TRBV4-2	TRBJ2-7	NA	TGTGCCAGCAGCCAAGAGGGAACCCACCGGGAGAATTACGAGCAGTACTTC	CASSQEGTHRENYEQYF
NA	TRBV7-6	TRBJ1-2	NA	TGTGCCAGCAGCTTAGGAGGAGGAGGTGGCTACACCTTC	CASSLGGGGGYTF
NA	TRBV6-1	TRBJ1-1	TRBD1	TGTGCCAGCAGCCGGGACAGATTGAACACTGAAGCTTTCTTT	CASSRDRLNTEAFF
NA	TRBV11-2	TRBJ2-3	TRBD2	TGTGCCAGCAGCGGGTTCACCGGGACTAGGGGACCTGGTACGCAGTATTTT	CASSGFTGTRGPGTQYF
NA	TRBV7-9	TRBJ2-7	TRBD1	TGTGCCAGCAGCCTAAGGGACAGGGCCTACGAGCAGTACTTC	CASSLRDRAYEQYF
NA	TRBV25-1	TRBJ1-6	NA	TGTGCCAGCAGCGACGGGGGGTCCTATAATTCGGCCCTCCACTTT	CASSDGGSYNSALHF
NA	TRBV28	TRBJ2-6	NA	TGTGCCAGCAGTTTATTAGCCGGAGCAATCGGGGCCAACGTCCTGACTTTC	CASSLLAGAIGANVLTF
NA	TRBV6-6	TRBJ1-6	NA	TGTGCCAGCAGTTACGGAGAGAATAATTCACCCCTCCACTTT	CASSYGENNSPLHF
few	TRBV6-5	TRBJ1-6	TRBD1	TGTGTCACAGGGACAGGGGGATCACCCCTCCACTTT	CVTGTGGSPLHF
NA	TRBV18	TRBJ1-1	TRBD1	TGTGCCAGCTCACATCGACAGGGCGGGGGGACTGAAGCTTTCTTT	CASSHRQGGGTEAFF